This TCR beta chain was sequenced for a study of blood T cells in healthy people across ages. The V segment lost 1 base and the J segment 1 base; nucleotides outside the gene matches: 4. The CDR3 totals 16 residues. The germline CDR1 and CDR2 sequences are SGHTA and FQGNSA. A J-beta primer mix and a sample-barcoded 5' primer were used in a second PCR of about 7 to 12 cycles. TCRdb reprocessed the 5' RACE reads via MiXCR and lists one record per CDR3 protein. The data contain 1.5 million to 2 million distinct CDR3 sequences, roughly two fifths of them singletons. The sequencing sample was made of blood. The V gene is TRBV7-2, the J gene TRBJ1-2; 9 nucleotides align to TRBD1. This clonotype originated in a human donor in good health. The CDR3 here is CASSLGGTGCNYGYTF. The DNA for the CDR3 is TGTGCCAGCAGCTTAGGCGGGACAGGGTGTAACTATGGCTACACCTTC.